The clone carrying this T cell receptor beta chain was observed a handful of times. These data are taken from a study of human T cells and chemical hapten exposure. Across the study: Sensitization applied 2% DPC to roughly 2 cm by roughly 2 cm of upper inner arm skin.

The time point denotes: patch test 2, 6 weeks after DPC sensitization. Treatment noted: therapeutic diphenylcyclopropenone sensitization with weekly scalp DPC. TCRdb processed the RACE reads anew with MiXCR; each CDR3 protein has one entry. The data show a few hundred thousand distinct CDR3 sequences, around 6% seen once. V was trimmed by 6 bases and J by 4 bases, leaving 11 bases between them. The CDR3 totals 13 residues. The germline V gene has CDR1 KGHSH and CDR2 LQKENI. The chain combines TRBV18 with TRBJ2-3, with D perhaps matching TRBD2 (5 bases). This sequence was found in a young woman with alopecia areata. Some clones in this sample may be carry-over from other donors' samples. The sequenced sample was whole blood, obtained in connection with sensitization to the hapten diphenylcyclopropenone (DPC). The CDR3 region is CASSAGLPDTQYF. CDR3 DNA sequence: TGTGCCAGCTCCGCTGGACTTCCAGATACGCAGTATTTT.